The T cell receptor beta chain described here comes from a study of blood T cell repertoires in COVID-19. Study-wide background: COVID-19 samples, acute and convalescent, were from the United States, Italy and Spain. PBMCs, B-cell-depleted T cells, or T cells provided the cDNA or gDNA that made up the material.

The CDR3 contains 16 residues. V was pared by 0 bases and J by 7 bases, with 15 bases between. Germline V lookup: CDR1 LNHNV, CDR2 YYDKDF (reference sequence). Original analysis: Amplification of reference gene primers was used by the study to estimate nucleated cell counts. The assay was immunoSEQ multiplex PCR, and TCRdb's table has in-frame clones only and misses some. V and J calls and clone size are copied from that table; D and trimming were computed from the DNA. The data hold around 190,000 clones, with roughly 86% observed a single time. Across 20 to 25 US areas, participants ranged in age from about 18 to 100 years.

J is TRBJ1-4 and V is TRBV15; no clear D. The sequenced material came from PBMCs or T cells enriched from blood (not recorded which). The TCR was taken from a man aged 35-49 years with acute COVID-19. CDR3 loop: CATSRDHAETGEKLFF. CDR3 coding DNA: TGTGCCACCAGCAGAGATCACGCGGAGACGGGTGAAAAACTGTTTTTT.